The 18 T cell receptor beta chains presented below share a single source sample, sequenced in a study of T cells in Graves' hyperthyroidism and ophthalmopathy. Authors of the study amplified TCR beta CDR3 regions from RNA transcripts. An initial round of RT-PCR targeting the TCR CDR3 relied on the HTBI primer set. Via MiXCR, TCRdb re-called the multiplex PCR reads, giving one row per CDR3 protein. In the table there are roughly 260,000 distinct CDR3 sequences, about 15% of which are singletons. The sequencing sample was made of blood. These receptors originate from a woman between 40 and 55 years old with Graves' hyperthyroidism that later progressed to Graves' ophthalmopathy.

About this clonotype: A much larger clone differs by one base, so this may be a read error. The V gene is TRBV24-1, the J gene TRBJ2-5; D uncertain. This CDR3 is 15 amino acids long. Between the trimmed V and J ends, which lost 5 bases and 3 bases, there was a span of 15 bases. Germline V lookup: CDR1 KGHDR, CDR2 SFDVKD. CDR3 protein: CATSGFSGGKETQYF. In DNA, the CDR3 is TGTGCCACCAGTGGTTTTTCCGGCGGAAAAGAGACCCAGTACTTC.

At least ten counts were recorded for this clonotype. V and J are TRBV15 and TRBJ2-3; no reliable D call. Trimming took off 6 bases at V and 5 bases at J, with 9 bases between the two ends. The CDR3 is made up of 12 amino acids. Germline V gene data show CDR1 as LNHNV and CDR2 as YYDKDF (reference sequence). The CDR3 reads CATSGLEDTQYF. CDR3 DNA: TGTGCCACCAGTGGTCTGGAAGATACGCAGTATTTT.

Many counts were recorded for this clonotype. The gene calls are TRBV28 and TRBJ2-3; 7 nucleotides agree with TRBD2. V trimming: 3 bases; J trimming: 1 base; junction bases outside the gene matches: 13. The CDR3 is 18 residues long. In germline, CDR1 is MDHEN, CDR2 SYDVKM. In DNA, the CDR3 is TGTGCCAGCAGTTTCTATTACTCCCAGCTAGCGGGCACAGATACGCAGTATTTT. It codes for CASSFYYSQLAGTDTQYF.

This clonotype occurred a few times. This chain connects TRBV2 to TRBJ1-3, with D possibly matching TRBD1 (6 bases). Deletions cut 6 bases from V and 4 bases from J, with 10 bases between. The CDR3 length is 13 residues. From germline, CDR1 is SNHLY and CDR2 FYNNEI. CDR3 residues: CASRYRVGNTIYF. The CDR3 nucleotides are TGTGCCAGCAGGTACAGGGTCGGAAACACCATATATTTT.

This clonotype was seen at least ten times. The chain combines TRBV12-3 or TRBV12-4 with TRBJ1-1, with D perhaps matching TRBD1 (6 bases). This CDR3 spans 14 amino acids. Trimming stripped 1 base from V and 8 bases from J, with 14 bases between. The CDR3 bases are TGTGCCAGCAGTTTAGGGGACATATCATCCGAAGCTTTCTTT. It codes for CASSLGDISSEAFF.

This clonotype has a count of ten or more. This rearrangement joins TRBV2 to TRBJ2-1; the D is unclear. CDR1 and CDR2 (germline): SNHLY, FYNNEI. The V gene lost 2 bases and the J gene lost 10 bases, with 18 bases spanning the gap. The CDR3 length is 15 residues. CDR3: CASSEIKKVQWEQFF. The CDR3 DNA is TGTGCCAGCAGTGAAATCAAGAAGGTACAATGGGAGCAGTTCTTC.

This clonotype was recorded at least ten times. The chain recombines TRBV15 with TRBJ2-3, with 7 bases fitting TRBD1. Trimming cost V 8 bases and J 0 bases; bases outside gene matches: 5. The CDR3 is 14 amino acids. CDR1 is LNHNV and CDR2 is YYDKDF in the germline V gene (reference sequence). As DNA, the CDR3 is TGTGCCACCGAAAACAGGGGAAGCACAGATACGCAGTATTTT. It translates to CATENRGSTDTQYF.

This clonotype has a handful of counts. This chain joins TRBV7-8 and TRBJ2-1, with D perhaps TRBD2 (7 bases). Germline CDR1 reads SGHVS; CDR2 reads FQNEAQ. CDR3 length: 16 residues. The V end was cut by 5 bases, the J end by 6 bases, with 20 bases between. The CDR3 sequence: CASSPRGGDWGNEQFF. For the CDR3, the DNA is TGTGCCAGCAGCCCAAGGGGGGGAGACTGGGGCAATGAGCAGTTCTTC.

This clonotype was found many times. This sequence joins TRBV15 and TRBJ2-1, with 8 positions matching TRBD2. V was clipped by 1 base and J by 9 bases; unmatched bases: 11. Germline V gene data show CDR1 as LNHNV and CDR2 as YYDKDF (reference sequence). This CDR3 spans 16 amino acids. CDR3 sequence (DNA): TGTGCCACCAGCAGAGCGACGGGACTAGGGGTCGCTGAGCAGTTCTTC. It is translated as CATSRATGLGVAEQFF.

This clonotype was seen ten or more times. This rearrangement joins TRBV12-3 or TRBV12-4 to TRBJ1-5; 10 bases agree with TRBD1. V lost 6 bases, J lost 4 bases, and 6 bases stayed unmatched. The CDR3 has 15 residues. CDR3 nucleotide sequence: TGTGCCAGCAGGGGACAGGGGAAAGGAAATCAGCCCCAGCATTTT. Protein product: CASRGQGKGNQPQHF.

At least ten counts were recorded for this clonotype. The chain uses TRBV2 and TRBJ1-1; no definite D call. The CDR3 has 16 amino acids. From germline, CDR1 is SNHLY and CDR2 FYNNEI. The V end lost 8 bases, the J end lost 1 base, and 20 bases lay between the germline ends. CDR3 residues: CASPGKYTRGNTEAFF. The CDR3 nucleotides read TGTGCCAGCCCCGGAAAATACACGAGAGGGAACACTGAAGCTTTCTTT. Using reference TRBV2 and TRBJ1-1 for the parts outside the CDR3, the full variable domain is EPEVTQTPSHQVTQMGQEVILRCVPISNHLYFYWYRQILGQKVEFLVSFYNNEISEKSEIFDDQFSVERPDGSNFTLKIRSTKLEDSAMYFCASPGKYTRGNTEAFFGQGTRLTVV.

This clonotype was detected many times. The gene calls are TRBV4-1 and TRBJ2-1, with D perhaps TRBD1 (5 bases). V gave up 1 base and J gave up 8 bases, with 12 bases separating them. The CDR3 has 14 amino acids. Germline V CDR1 and CDR2: MGHRA, YSYEKL. In nucleotides, the CDR3 is TGCGCCAGCAGCCAAGTCGGACATTTCGATGAGCAGTTCTTC. It specifies CASSQVGHFDEQFF.

This clonotype was seen repeatedly, ten times or more. This chain uses TRBV5-1 with TRBJ2-1, with 9 bases aligning to TRBD2. This CDR3 contains 16 residues. The ends lost 4 bases at V and 1 base at J; junction bases unmatched: 6. From germline, CDR1 is SGHRS and CDR2 YFSETQ. The DNA for the CDR3 is TGCGCCAGCAGCATCCTAGCGGGGACGTCCTACAATGAGCAGTTCTTC. Protein product: CASSILAGTSYNEQFF.

This clonotype was recorded a few times. This sequence joins TRBV4-1 and TRBJ2-2; D is possibly TRBD2 (5 bases). Germline-derived CDR1 and CDR2 are MGHRA and YSYEKL. V lost 0 bases and J 5 bases, leaving 13 bases between the germline ends. The CDR3 runs to 16 residues. In nucleotides, the CDR3 is TGCGCCAGCAGCCAAGATTTGCCGGGAATGACCGGGGAGCTGTTTTTT. Amino acids: CASSQDLPGMTGELFF.

This chain connects TRBV28 to TRBJ1-1; no reliable D call. The germline CDR1 and CDR2 sequences are MDHEN and SYDVKM. V was pared by 6 bases and J by 2 bases, with 10 bases between. The CDR3 has 13 amino acids. The CDR3 protein is CASRTSYNTEAFF. The DNA for the CDR3 is TGTGCCAGCAGGACGAGCTATAACACTGAAGCTTTCTTT.

This clonotype has ten or more counts. This chain uses TRBV20-1 with TRBJ2-3; D is uncertain. Trimming removed 3 bases from V and 1 base from J, with 11 bases in between. This CDR3 is built from 14 residues. Germline values: CDR1 DFQATT, CDR2 SNEGSKA (reference sequence). The CDR3 reads CSARAPSGTDTQYF. The CDR3 bases are TGCAGTGCTAGGGCCCCTTCGGGCACAGATACGCAGTATTTT.

Ten or more counts support this clonotype. The DNA for the CDR3 is TGTGCCAGCAGACCCTATTCGAAGTTCGATGAGCAGTTCTTC. As protein: CASRPYSKFDEQFF. The chain couples TRBV28 to TRBJ2-1; no definite D call. V lost 6 bases to trimming and J lost 8 bases, with 17 bases between them. The CDR3 runs to 14 residues. Germline V gene data show CDR1 as MDHEN and CDR2 as SYDVKM.

This clonotype was seen at least ten times. J is TRBJ2-3 and V is TRBV2, with D possibly TRBD2 on 5 matching bases. Germline-derived CDR1 and CDR2 are SNHLY and FYNNEI. The CDR3 has 16 residues. The V end was cut by 1 base, the J end by 0 bases, with 11 bases between. CDR3 amino acids: CASSEVRGISTDTQYF. For the CDR3, the DNA is TGTGCCAGCAGTGAAGTAAGAGGGATCAGCACAGATACGCAGTATTTT.